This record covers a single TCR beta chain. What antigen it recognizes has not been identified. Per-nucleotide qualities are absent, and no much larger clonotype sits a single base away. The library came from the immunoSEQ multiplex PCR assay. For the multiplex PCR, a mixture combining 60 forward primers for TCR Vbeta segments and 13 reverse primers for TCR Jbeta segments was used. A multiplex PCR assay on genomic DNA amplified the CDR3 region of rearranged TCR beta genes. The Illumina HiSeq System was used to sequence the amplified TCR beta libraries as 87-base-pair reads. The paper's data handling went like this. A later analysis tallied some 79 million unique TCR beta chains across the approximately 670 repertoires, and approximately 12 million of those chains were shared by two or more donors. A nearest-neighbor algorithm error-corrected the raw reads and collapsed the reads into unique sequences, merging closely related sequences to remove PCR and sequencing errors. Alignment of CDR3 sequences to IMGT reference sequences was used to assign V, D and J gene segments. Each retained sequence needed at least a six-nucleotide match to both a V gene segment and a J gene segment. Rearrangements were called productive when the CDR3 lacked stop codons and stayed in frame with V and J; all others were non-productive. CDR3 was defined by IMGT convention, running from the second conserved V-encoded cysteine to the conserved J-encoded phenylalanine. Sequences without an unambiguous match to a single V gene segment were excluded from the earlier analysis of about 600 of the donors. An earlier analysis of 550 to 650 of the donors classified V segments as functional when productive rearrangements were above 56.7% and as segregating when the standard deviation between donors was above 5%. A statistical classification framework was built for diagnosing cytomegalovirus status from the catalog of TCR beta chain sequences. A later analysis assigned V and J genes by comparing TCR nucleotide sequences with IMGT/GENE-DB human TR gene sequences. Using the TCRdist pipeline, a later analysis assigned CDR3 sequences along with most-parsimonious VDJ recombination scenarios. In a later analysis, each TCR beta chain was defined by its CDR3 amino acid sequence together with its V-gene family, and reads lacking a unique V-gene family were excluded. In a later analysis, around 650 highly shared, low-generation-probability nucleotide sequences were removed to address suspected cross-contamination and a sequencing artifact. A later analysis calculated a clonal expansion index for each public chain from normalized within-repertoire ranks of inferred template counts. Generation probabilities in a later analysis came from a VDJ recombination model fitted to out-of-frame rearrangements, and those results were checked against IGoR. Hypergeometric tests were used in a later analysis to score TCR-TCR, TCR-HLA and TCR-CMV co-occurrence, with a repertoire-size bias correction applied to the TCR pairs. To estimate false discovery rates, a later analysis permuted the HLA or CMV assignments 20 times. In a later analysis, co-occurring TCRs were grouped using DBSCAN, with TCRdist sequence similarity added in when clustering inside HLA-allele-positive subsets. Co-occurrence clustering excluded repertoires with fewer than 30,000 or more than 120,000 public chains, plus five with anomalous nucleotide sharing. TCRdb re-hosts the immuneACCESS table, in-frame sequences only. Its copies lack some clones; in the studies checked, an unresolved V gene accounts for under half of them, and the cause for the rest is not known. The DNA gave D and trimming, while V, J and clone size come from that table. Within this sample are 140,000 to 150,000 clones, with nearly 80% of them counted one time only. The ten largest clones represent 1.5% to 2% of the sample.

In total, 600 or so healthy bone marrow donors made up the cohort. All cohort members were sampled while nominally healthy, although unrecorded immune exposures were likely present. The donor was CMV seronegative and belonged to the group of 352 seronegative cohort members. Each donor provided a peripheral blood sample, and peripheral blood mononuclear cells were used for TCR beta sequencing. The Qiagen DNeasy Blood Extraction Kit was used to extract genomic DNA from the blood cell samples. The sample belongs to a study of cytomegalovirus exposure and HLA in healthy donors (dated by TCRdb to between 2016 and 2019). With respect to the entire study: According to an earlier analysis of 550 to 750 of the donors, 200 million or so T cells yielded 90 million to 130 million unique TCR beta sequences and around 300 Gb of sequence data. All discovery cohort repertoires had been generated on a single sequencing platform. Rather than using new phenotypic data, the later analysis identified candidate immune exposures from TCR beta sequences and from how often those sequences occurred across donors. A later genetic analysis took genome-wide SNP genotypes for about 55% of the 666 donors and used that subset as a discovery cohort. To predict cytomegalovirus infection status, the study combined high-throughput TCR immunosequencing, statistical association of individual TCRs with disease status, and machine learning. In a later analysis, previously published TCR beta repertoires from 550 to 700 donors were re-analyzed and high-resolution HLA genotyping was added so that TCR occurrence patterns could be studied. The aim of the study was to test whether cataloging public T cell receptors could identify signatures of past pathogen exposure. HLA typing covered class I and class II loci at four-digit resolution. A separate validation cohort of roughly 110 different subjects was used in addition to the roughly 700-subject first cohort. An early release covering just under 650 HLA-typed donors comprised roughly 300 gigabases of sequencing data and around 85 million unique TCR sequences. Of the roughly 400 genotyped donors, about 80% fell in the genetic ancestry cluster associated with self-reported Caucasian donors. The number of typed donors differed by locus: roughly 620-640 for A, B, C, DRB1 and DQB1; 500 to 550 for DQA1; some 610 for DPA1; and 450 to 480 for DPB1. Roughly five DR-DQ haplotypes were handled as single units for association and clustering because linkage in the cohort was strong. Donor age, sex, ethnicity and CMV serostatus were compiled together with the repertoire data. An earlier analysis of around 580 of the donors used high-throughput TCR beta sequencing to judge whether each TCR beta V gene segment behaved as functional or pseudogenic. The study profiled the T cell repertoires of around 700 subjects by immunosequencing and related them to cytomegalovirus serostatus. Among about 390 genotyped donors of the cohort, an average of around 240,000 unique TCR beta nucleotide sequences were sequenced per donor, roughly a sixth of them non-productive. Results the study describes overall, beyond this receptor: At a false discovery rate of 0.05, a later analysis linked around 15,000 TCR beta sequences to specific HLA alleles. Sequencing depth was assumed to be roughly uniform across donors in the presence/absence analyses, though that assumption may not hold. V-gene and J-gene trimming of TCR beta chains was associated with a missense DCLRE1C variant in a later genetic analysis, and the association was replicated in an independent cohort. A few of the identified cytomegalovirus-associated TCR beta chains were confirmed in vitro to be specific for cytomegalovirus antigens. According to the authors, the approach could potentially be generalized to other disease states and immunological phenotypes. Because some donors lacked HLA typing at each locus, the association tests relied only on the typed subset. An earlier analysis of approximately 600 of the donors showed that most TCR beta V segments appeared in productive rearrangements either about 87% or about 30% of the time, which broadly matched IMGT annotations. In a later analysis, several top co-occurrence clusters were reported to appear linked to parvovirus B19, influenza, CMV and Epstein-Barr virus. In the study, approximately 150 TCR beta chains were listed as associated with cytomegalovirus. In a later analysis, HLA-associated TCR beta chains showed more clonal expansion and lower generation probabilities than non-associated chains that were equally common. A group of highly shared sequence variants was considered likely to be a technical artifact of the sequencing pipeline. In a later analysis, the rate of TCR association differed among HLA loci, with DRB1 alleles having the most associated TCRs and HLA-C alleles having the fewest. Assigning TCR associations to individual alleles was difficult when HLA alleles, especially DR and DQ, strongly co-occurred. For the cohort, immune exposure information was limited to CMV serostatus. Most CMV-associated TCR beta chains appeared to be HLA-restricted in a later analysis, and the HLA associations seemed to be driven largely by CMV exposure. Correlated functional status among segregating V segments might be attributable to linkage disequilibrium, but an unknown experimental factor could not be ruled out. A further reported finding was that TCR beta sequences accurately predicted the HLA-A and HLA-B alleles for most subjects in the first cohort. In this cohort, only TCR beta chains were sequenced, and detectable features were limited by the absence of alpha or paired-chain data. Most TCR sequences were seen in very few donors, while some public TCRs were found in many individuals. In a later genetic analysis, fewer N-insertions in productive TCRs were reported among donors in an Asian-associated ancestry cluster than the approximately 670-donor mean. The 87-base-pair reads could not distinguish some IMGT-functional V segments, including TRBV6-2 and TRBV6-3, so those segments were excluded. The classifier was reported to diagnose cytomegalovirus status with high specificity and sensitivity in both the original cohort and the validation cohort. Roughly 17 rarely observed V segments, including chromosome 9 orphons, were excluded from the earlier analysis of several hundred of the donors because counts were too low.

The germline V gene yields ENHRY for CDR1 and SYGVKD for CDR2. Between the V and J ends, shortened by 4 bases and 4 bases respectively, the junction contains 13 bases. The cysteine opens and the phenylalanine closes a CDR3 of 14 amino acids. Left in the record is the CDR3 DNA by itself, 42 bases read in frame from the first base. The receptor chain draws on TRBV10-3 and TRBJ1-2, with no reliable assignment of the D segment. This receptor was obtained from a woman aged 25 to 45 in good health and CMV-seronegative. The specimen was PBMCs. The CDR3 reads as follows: CAISVRNEGYGYTF. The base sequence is TGTGCCATCAGTGTCAGGAACGAGGGCTATGGCTACACCTTC.